The subject of this entry is one TCR beta chain. This clonotype has ten or more counts. Its antigen has not been determined. The input lacks base qualities; no much larger clone sits a single base away. The sample comes from a study of Graves' ophthalmopathy and Graves' hyperthyroidism (dated by TCRdb to 2016 to 2018). For context, the study as a whole: Peripheral blood was collected before any treatment was given, at the time of initial diagnosis. In several hyperthyroidism patients, the T-cell repertoires found in thyroid tissue were compared with those found in blood. The 75 to 100 discovery patients were divided at random into training and test sets in a 7:3 ratio. In total, 135 blood samples were TCR-sequenced: approximately 42 ophthalmopathy, some 80 hyperthyroidism and roughly 17 hyperthyroidism-to-ophthalmopathy patients. An independent validation cohort comprised some 19 hyperthyroidism patients and about 16 patients who later progressed from hyperthyroidism to ophthalmopathy. To explore V-J signatures that distinguish ophthalmopathy from hyperthyroidism, a discovery set of 95 to 100 patients was enrolled, made up of about 40 with ophthalmopathy and 57 with stable hyperthyroidism. Once sampling was done, hyperthyroidism patients were given methimazole at a starting dose of 30 mg daily, while ophthalmopathy patients were given high-dose intravenous methylprednisolone. To tell Graves' ophthalmopathy apart from Graves' hyperthyroidism, and to predict which patients would progress to ophthalmopathy, the study relied on TCR beta repertoire signatures.

TCR beta CDR3 regions were amplified from RNA transcripts for repertoire sequencing. The first round of RT-PCR was done with HTBI primers and the Qiagen OneStep RT-PCR kit, and was followed by a second round of multiplex PCR, then size selection and purification. Sequencing of the libraries was carried out on an Illumina HiSeq2000 in paired-end mode with 100 bp reads. In the authors' own workflow: SOAPnuke was used to process the reads, throwing out any read that had adapters, had uncalled bases, had a mean Phred below 15, or lacked an exact constant-primer or identifier match. High-quality paired reads were merged with COPE v1.2.5. Each unique nucleotide sequence was defined as a clonotype, and clonotypes were aligned to IMGT TRB V, D and J references with MiTCR v1.1. Only V-J combinations with frequency above 0.0001 were analysed, covering around 99% of repertoires. For each V-J combination, a TCR clonal expansion and chaos score was defined as F50 clonal expansion divided by the chaos observed in the TCRdist matrix. Welch's t-statistics and random forest were used to reduce features to about 14 V-J combinations, which were fed into a naive Bayes classifier. Thyroid-blood repertoire similarity was quantified with the Morisita-Horn index. In TCRdb, the public reads were trimmed at Q25 with fastp and aligned with MiXCR, with productive beta chains retained. Every distinct CDR3 protein forms one entry, paired with its most common genes and DNA. The V and J calls reflect TCRdb's pipeline rather than the authors' work. A total of 400,000 to 500,000 distinct CDR3 sequences appear in this sample, roughly 21% of them only once. In total, the top ten clones hold around 3% of the sample.

Hyperthyroidism was considered stable if no progression to ophthalmopathy occurred within 18 months of follow-up. Patients with hyperthyroidism were aged 18 to 65 years, had been newly diagnosed, and had a disease duration of less than 2 months. Patients with other autoimmune diseases, uncontrolled infections, pregnancy or lactation were excluded. Clinical symptoms, serum thyroxine, TRAb, thyroid ultrasound and orbital computed tomography formed the basis of the diagnosis. PBMCs were isolated from roughly 10 ml of fresh peripheral blood by Ficoll-Paque density gradient centrifugation. Total RNA was extracted with Trizol reagent and quality-checked on an Agilent 2100 Bioanalyzer. Overall results and qualifications from the work: Most expanded thyroid clonotypes with frequency above 0.001 were also detected in blood, suggesting blood repertoires may reflect the thyroid immune response. Sample size was not predetermined statistically, and investigators were not blinded to group allocation. In validation, the model predicted ophthalmopathy progression with more than 70% sensitivity and roughly 72% specificity; more than ten predicted patients were CT-confirmed with GO in a median of around 6 months. In cross-validation, the 13-signature model distinguished ophthalmopathy from stable hyperthyroidism with nearly 90% sensitivity and 81% to 82% specificity, while in the test set the corresponding values were approximately 79% and 70%.

This receptor was taken from a woman aged 18-30 years with stable Graves' hyperthyroidism. Donor details come from another sample of the same person, matched by shared clones. The sequenced sample consisted of peripheral blood.

The nucleotide sequence reads as follows: TGCAGTGCTAGAGATGGCAACTTCTACGAGCAGTACTTC. Its protein is CSARDGNFYEQYF. This chain is built from TRBV20-1 and TRBJ2-7; there is no confident call for the D gene. Taken from cysteine to phenylalanine, the CDR3 has 13 residues. Only the CDR3 DNA stays, 39 bases, in frame from base 1. The trim is 0 bases for V and 3 bases for J, with a gap of 9 bases between the germline ends. As encoded in the germline V gene (reference sequence), CDR1 is DFQATT while CDR2 is SNEGSKA.